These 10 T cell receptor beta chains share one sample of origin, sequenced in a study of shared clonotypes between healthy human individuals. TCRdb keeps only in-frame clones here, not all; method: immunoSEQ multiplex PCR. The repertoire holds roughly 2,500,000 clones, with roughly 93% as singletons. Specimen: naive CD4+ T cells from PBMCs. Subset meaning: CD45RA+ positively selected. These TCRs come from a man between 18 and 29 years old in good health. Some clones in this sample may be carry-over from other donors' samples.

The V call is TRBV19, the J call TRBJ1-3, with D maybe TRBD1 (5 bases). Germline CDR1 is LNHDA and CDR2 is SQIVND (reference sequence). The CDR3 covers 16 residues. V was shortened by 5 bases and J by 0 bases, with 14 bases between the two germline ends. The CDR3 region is CASSPRQRNSGNTIYF. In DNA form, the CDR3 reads TGTGCCAGTAGTCCTCGACAGAGGAACTCTGGAAACACCATATATTTT.

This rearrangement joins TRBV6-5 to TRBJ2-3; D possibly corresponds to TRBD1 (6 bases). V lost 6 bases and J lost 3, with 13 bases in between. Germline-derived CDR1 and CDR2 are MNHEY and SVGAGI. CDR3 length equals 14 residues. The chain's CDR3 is CASSLGATTDTQYF. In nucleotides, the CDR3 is TGTGCCAGCAGCCTGGGGGCCACAACAGATACGCAGTATTTT.

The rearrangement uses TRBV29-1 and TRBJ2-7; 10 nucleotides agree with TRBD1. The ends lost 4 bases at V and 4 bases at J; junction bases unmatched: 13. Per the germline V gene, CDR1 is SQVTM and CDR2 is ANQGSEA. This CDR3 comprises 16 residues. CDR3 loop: CSVVTADRQGAYEQYF. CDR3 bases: TGCAGCGTTGTCACGGCGGATAGACAGGGGGCTTACGAGCAGTACTTC.

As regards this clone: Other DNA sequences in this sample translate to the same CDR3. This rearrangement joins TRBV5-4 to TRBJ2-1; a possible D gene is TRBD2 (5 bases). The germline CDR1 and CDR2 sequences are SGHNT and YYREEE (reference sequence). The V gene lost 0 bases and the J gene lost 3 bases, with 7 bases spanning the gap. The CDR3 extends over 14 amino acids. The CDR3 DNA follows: TGTGCCAGCAGCTTGGCGGGAAGCTACAATGAGCAGTTCTTC. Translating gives CASSLAGSYNEQFF. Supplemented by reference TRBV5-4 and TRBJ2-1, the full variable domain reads ETGVTQSPTHLIKTRGQQVTLRCSSQSGHNTVSWYQQALGQGPQFIFQYYREEENGRGNFPPRFSGLQFPNYSSELNVNALELDDSALYLCASSLAGSYNEQFFGPGTRLTVL.

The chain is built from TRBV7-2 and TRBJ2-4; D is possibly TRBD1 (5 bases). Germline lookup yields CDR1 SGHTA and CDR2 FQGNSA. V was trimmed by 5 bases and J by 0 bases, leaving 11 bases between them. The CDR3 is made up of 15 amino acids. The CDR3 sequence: CASSPDSVAKNIQYF. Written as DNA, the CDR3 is TGTGCCAGCAGCCCCGACAGCGTAGCCAAAAACATTCAGTACTTC. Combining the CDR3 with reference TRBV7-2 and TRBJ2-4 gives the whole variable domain GAGVSQSPSNKVTEKGKDVELRCDPISGHTALYWYRQSLGQGLEFLIYFQGNSAPDKSGLPSDRFSAERTGGSVSTLTIQRTQQEDSAVYLCASSPDSVAKNIQYFGAGTRLSVL.

Written as DNA, the CDR3 is TGTGCCAGCAGTCCCCATACAGTGCCGGGTGGCGGCTACACCTTC. This translates into CASSPHTVPGGGYTF. This chain joins TRBV28 and TRBJ1-2; D is unresolved. The germline V and J ends were trimmed by 5 bases and 8 bases, with 21 bases remaining between them. This CDR3 is 15 amino acids long. Germline loops: CDR1 MDHEN, CDR2 SYDVKM.

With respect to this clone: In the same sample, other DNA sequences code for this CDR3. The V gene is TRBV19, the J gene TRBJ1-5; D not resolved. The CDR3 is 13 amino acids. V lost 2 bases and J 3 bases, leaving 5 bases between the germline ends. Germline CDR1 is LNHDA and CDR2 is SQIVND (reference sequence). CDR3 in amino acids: CASSIRDNQPQHF. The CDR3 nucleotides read TGTGCCAGTAGTATAAGGGACAATCAGCCCCAGCATTTT.

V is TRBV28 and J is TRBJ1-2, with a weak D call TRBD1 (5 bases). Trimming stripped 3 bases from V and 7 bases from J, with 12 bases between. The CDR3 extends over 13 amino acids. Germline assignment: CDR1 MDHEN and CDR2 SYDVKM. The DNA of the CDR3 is TGTGCCAGCAGTTTCCCAGGGTTTCTTGGCTACACCTTC. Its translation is CASSFPGFLGYTF.

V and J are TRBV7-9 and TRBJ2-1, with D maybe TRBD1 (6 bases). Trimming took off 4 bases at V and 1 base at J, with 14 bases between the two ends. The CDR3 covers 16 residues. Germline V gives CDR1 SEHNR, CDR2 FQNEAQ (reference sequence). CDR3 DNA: TGTGCCAGCAGCTCCAAACCGGGACATTCCTACAATGAGCAGTTCTTC. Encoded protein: CASSSKPGHSYNEQFF.

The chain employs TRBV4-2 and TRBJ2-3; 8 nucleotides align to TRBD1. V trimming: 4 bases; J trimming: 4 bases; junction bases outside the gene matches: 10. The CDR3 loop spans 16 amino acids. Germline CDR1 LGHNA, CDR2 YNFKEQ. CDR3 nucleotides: TGTGCCAGCAGCCGACTGACAGGGGAAGGCGCAGATACGCAGTATTTT. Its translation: CASSRLTGEGADTQYF.